These 20 T cell receptor beta chains were all obtained from the same sample, sequenced in a study of human T cells and chemical hapten exposure. The time point denotes: pre-sensitization, week 0. Treatment indicated: therapeutic diphenylcyclopropenone sensitization with weekly scalp DPC. TCRdb called the RACE reads again in MiXCR, with one record for every CDR3 protein. The top ten clones hold 2.6% of a sample with 300,000 to 450,000 distinct CDR3 sequences, roughly 5.3% of them seen once. This specimen consisted of whole blood, obtained in connection with sensitization to the hapten diphenylcyclopropenone (DPC). The receptor set was obtained from a woman in her fifties or sixties with alopecia areata. Some clones in this sample may be carry-over from other donors' samples.

This chain joins TRBV27 and TRBJ2-5; TRBD1 matches at 10 bases. Germline-derived CDR1 and CDR2 are MNHEY and SMNVEV (reference sequence). The CDR3 is made up of 15 amino acids. J was trimmed by 5 bases and V by 5 bases; bases with no gene match: 8. CDR3 protein: CASSPRTGGGETQYF. The CDR3 DNA is TGTGCCAGCAGTCCCCGGACAGGGGGGGGGGAGACCCAGTACTTC.

The rearrangement uses TRBV9 and TRBJ2-1, with D perhaps matching TRBD1 or TRBD2 (5 bases each). The V end lost 3 bases, the J end lost 3 bases, and 25 bases lay between the germline ends. The germline gives CDR1 SGDLS, CDR2 YYNGEE. This CDR3 has 19 residues. This CDR3 reads CASSAGAGTPGGFYNEQFF. CDR3 coding DNA: TGTGCCAGCAGCGCTGGGGCCGGGACCCCCGGCGGTTTCTACAATGAGCAGTTCTTC.

There are a few counts of this clonotype. The J gene is TRBJ1-2, the V gene TRBV10-3; D not resolved. Deletions cut 3 bases from V and 6 bases from J, with 14 bases between. This CDR3 comprises 14 residues. Looked up from germline, CDR1 is ENHRY and CDR2 is SYGVKD. The CDR3 sequence is CAISDPKVKHGYTF. CDR3 bases: TGTGCCATCAGTGATCCCAAGGTTAAGCATGGCTACACCTTC.

This clonotype has a count of ten or more. V gene TRBV10-2 combines with J gene TRBJ2-7; D remains unclear. CDR3 length: 13 residues. Trimming removed 8 bases from V and 3 bases from J, with 14 bases in between. CDR1 WSHSY and CDR2 SAAADI come from the germline V gene. The CDR3 sequence: CASEDTTYYEQYF. The DNA of the CDR3 is TGCGCCAGCGAAGACACCACCTACTACGAGCAGTACTTC.

This clonotype was observed a few times. The chain recombines TRBV5-6 with TRBJ1-1, with a weak D call TRBD1 (6 bases). There are 15 residues in the CDR3. The V end lost 3 bases, the J end lost 1 base, and 13 bases lay between the germline ends. CDR1 and CDR2 (germline): SGHDT, YYEEEE. CDR3 sequence: CASSSRGRGNTEAFF. The CDR3 nucleotides read TGTGCCAGCAGCTCTAGGGGCAGGGGGAACACTGAAGCTTTCTTT.

This clonotype was counted many times. As DNA, the CDR3 is TGTGCCAGCTCACCACCGGGCCTAGCGGTAAATGAGCAGTTCTTC. Residues: CASSPPGLAVNEQFF. The chain joins TRBV18 to TRBJ2-1; 7 positions agree with TRBD2. The germline V gene encodes CDR1 KGHSH and CDR2 LQKENI. The V and J ends lost 0 bases and 7 bases, in that order; junction bases with no gene match: 6. The CDR3 is 15 residues long.

Ten or more counts support this clonotype. This sequence joins TRBV4-2 and TRBJ2-2; no firm D call. Per the germline V gene, CDR1 is LGHNA and CDR2 is YNFKEQ. This CDR3 has 13 amino acids. Trimming removed 0 bases at V and 10 bases at J, with 9 bases between. The CDR3 sequence: CASSQESSLELFF. The CDR3 DNA sequence: TGTGCCAGCAGCCAAGAATCCAGTCTGGAGCTGTTTTTT.

This clonotype was observed a handful of times. The chain employs TRBV5-5 and TRBJ1-4; D ambiguous. Trimming cost V 1 base and J 0 bases, with 19 bases left between them. From germline, CDR1 is SGHKS and CDR2 YYEKEE (reference sequence). The CDR3 length is 19 residues. The CDR3 region has the DNA TGTGCCAGCAGCTTGCGCCTTTCCGGAAGAGGTACAACTAATGAAAAACTGTTTTTT. Amino acids: CASSLRLSGRGTTNEKLFF.

This clonotype has at least ten counts. The chain carries TRBV29-1 and TRBJ2-3; D unclear. The CDR3 totals 12 residues. Trimming left V 6 bases short and J 3 bases short, with 10 bases between. The V gene's germline CDR1 is SQVTM and CDR2 ANQGSEA. The CDR3 here is CSVVERTDTQYF. In nucleotides, the CDR3 is TGCAGCGTGGTGGAGAGAACAGATACGCAGTATTTT.

The gene calls are TRBV7-2 and TRBJ1-1; unclear D gene. CDR3 length: 12 residues. V was cut by 5 bases and J by 5 bases, with 9 bases left in between. Germline CDR1 SGHTA, CDR2 FQGNSA. This CDR3 reads CASSVPGTEAFF. CDR3 bases: TGTGCCAGCAGCGTACCGGGGACTGAAGCTTTCTTT.

At least ten counts were recorded for this clonotype. The V call is TRBV6-5, the J call TRBJ2-2; D remains ambiguous. The germline V gene encodes CDR1 MNHEY and CDR2 SVGAGI. Trimming left V 5 bases short and J 3 bases short, with 10 bases between. CDR3 length: 14 residues. This chain's CDR3 is CASSQRRYTGELFF. The CDR3 nucleotides are TGTGCCAGCAGTCAACGGAGATACACCGGGGAGCTGTTTTTT.

This clonotype was seen many times. J is TRBJ1-3 and V is TRBV7-8, with TRBD1 matching over 7 bases. Germline assignment: CDR1 SGHVS and CDR2 FQNEAQ. The CDR3 is 16 residues long. V was clipped by 5 bases and J by 0 bases; unmatched bases: 7. As DNA, the CDR3 is TGTGCCAGCAGCCCTTACAGGGGAACCTCTGGAAACACCATATATTTT. Protein sequence: CASSPYRGTSGNTIYF. Complete variable domain (other parts from reference TRBV7-8 and TRBJ1-3): GAGVSQSPRYKVAKRGQDVALRCDPISGHVSLFWYQQALGQGPEFLTYFQNEAQLDKSGLPSDRFFAERPEGSVSTLKIQRTQQEDSAVYLCASSPYRGTSGNTIYFGEGSWLTVV.

This chain's CDR3 is CASSFRTGGANDAEAFF. CDR3 bases: TGTGCCAGCAGCTTTAGGACAGGGGGCGCGAATGACGCTGAAGCTTTCTTT. This chain links TRBV7-8 with TRBJ1-1, with TRBD1 identical over 11 bases. CDR3 length: 17 amino acids. With 3 bases clipped from V and 6 bases from J, the junction kept 12 bases outside the gene matches. Germline V gene lookup returns CDR1 SGHVS and CDR2 FQNEAQ.

This clonotype was seen ten or more times. The J gene is TRBJ2-1, the V gene TRBV20-1; D not certain. V was shortened by 0 bases and J by 7 bases, with 4 bases between the two germline ends. In germline, CDR1 is DFQATT, CDR2 SNEGSKA (reference sequence). The CDR3 has 11 amino acids. The CDR3 loop reads CSARDRNEQFF. CDR3 bases: TGCAGTGCTAGAGATAGGAATGAGCAGTTCTTC.

This clonotype was picked up a small number of times. The chain joins TRBV6-6 to TRBJ2-7, with a tentative D call TRBD1 (6 bases). Deletions cut 5 bases from V and 7 bases from J, with 27 bases between. CDR1 and CDR2 (germline): MNHNY, SVGAGI (reference sequence). The CDR3 contains 17 residues. Here the CDR3 DNA reads TGTGCCAGCAGTCCCGATGATAAGACAGGACCATTGGGGGAGCAGTACTTC. Translating gives CASSPDDKTGPLGEQYF.

This clonotype has a count of ten or more. The chain employs TRBV19 and TRBJ2-5; 14 bases match TRBD2. V trimming: 3 bases; J trimming: 8 bases; junction bases outside the gene matches: 8. CDR3 length equals 16 residues. Germline V gene lookup returns CDR1 LNHDA and CDR2 SQIVND (reference sequence). CDR3 bases: TGTGCCAGTAGTATTTCCGGGACTAGCGGGGGACGAACCCAGTACTTC. Protein product: CASSISGTSGGRTQYF.

This clonotype was seen ten or more times. The V call is TRBV5-4, the J call TRBJ2-2; D unclear. The CDR3 spans 15 residues. Deletions cut 0 bases from V and 2 bases from J, with 8 bases between. Germline assignment: CDR1 SGHNT and CDR2 YYREEE (reference sequence). Here the CDR3 reads CASSLAMENTGELFF. The CDR3 bases are TGTGCCAGCAGCTTGGCAATGGAAAACACCGGGGAGCTGTTTTTT.

This clonotype was counted ten times or more. This chain joins TRBV5-1 and TRBJ2-5, with D unclear. This CDR3 comprises 14 residues. The V and J ends lost 5 bases and 3 bases respectively, with 14 bases between them. Looked up from germline, CDR1 is SGHRS and CDR2 is YFSETQ. CDR3 loop: CASRGSGLEETQYF. In nucleotides, the CDR3 is TGCGCCAGCAGGGGTTCAGGCCTCGAAGAGACCCAGTACTTC.

The chain joins TRBV9 to TRBJ2-1; D not certain. Germline values: CDR1 SGDLS, CDR2 YYNGEE. Deletions cut 4 bases from V and 9 bases from J, with 11 bases between. This CDR3 spans 12 amino acids. This CDR3 is CASSSRVGEQFF. CDR3 DNA sequence: TGTGCCAGCAGCTCAAGGGTTGGTGAGCAGTTCTTC.

This clonotype has ten or more counts. The chain carries TRBV29-1 and TRBJ2-3; 11 positions agree with TRBD2. J gave up 1 base and V 6 bases, and 6 bases lay outside the gene matches. Per the germline V gene, CDR1 is SQVTM and CDR2 is ANQGSEA. The CDR3 contains 15 residues. The CDR3 DNA sequence: TGCAGCGTGACGAGTAGCGGGGGGGGCACAGATACGCAGTATTTT. Translating it yields CSVTSSGGGTDTQYF.